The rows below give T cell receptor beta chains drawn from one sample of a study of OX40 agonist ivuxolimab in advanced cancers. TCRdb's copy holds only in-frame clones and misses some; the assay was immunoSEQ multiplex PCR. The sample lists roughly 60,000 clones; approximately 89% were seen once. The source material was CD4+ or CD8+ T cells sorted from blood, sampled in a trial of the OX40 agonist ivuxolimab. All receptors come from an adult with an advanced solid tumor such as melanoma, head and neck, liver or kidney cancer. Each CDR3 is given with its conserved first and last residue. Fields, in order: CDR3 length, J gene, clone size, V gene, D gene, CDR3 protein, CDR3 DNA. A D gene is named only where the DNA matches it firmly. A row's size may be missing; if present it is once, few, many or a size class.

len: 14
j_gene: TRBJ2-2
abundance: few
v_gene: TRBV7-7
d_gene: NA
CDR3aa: CASSLTRNTGELFF
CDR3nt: TGTGCCAGCAGCTTAACCCGGAACACCGGGGAGCTGTTTTTT

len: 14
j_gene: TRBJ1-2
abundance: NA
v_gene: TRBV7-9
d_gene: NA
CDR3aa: CASSPQGPNYGYTF
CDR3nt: TGTGCCAGCAGCCCACAGGGCCCAAACTATGGCTACACCTTC

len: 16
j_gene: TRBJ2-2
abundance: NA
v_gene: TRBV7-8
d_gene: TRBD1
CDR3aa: CASSLQDRPNTGELFF
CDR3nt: TGTGCCAGCAGCTTACAGGACAGGCCGAACACCGGGGAGCTGTTTTTT

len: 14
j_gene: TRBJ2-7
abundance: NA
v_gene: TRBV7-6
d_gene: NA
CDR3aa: CASSLDRVSYEQYF
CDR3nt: TGTGCCAGCAGCTTAGACAGGGTCTCCTACGAGCAGTACTTC

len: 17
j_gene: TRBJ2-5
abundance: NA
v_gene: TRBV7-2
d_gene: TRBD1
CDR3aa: CASSLGGQDRAQETQYF
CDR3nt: TGTGCCAGCAGCTTAGGAGGGCAGGACAGGGCACAAGAGACCCAGTACTTC

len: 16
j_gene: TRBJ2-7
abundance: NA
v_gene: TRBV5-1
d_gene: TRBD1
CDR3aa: CASSFIRTGVPYEQYF
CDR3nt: TGCGCCAGCAGCTTTATTCGGACAGGGGTCCCCTACGAGCAGTACTTC

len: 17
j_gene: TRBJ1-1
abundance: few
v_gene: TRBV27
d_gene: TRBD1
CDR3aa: CASSPGRDRIMNTEAFF
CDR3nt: TGTGCCAGCAGCCCAGGAAGGGACAGAATTATGAACACTGAAGCTTTCTTT

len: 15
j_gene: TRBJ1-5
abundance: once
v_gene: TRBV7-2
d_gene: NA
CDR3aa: CASSQTGNGNQPQHF
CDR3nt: TGTGCCAGCAGCCAAACAGGGAACGGCAATCAGCCCCAGCATTTT

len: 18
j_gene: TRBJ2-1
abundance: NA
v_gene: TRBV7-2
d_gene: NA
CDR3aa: CASSLLFAGGGSYNEQFF
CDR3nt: TGTGCCAGCAGCTTACTTTTCGCAGGTGGGGGATCGTACAATGAGCAGTTCTTC

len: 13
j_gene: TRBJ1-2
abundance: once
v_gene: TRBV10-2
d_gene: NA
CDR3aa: CASTMGEGGGYTF
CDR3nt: TGCGCCAGCACCATGGGGGAGGGAGGAGGCTACACCTTC

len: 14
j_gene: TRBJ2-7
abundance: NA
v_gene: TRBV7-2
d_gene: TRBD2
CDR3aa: CASSVGLARYEQYF
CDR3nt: TGTGCCAGCAGCGTCGGACTAGCCCGTTACGAGCAGTACTTC

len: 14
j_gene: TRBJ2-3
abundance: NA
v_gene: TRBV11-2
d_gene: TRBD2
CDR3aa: CASSRGGGTDTQYF
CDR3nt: TGTGCCAGCAGTCGCGGGGGTGGCACAGATACGCAGTATTTT

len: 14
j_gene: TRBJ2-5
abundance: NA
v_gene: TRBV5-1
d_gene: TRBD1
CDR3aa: CASSQTGGTETQYF
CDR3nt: TGCGCCAGCAGCCAGACAGGGGGGACAGAGACCCAGTACTTC

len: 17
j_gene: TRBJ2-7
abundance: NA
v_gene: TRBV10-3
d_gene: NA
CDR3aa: CAIRSPYRLTPSYEQYF
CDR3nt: TGTGCCATCAGATCCCCCTACAGGTTAACACCCTCCTACGAGCAGTACTTC

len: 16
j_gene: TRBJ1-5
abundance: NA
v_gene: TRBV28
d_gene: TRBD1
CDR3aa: CASSWAGTGGNQPQHF
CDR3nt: TGTGCCAGCAGTTGGGCAGGGACAGGAGGAAATCAGCCCCAGCATTTT

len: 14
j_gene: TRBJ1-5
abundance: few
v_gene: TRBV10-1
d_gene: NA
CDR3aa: CASSDGGVGQPQHF
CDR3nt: TGCGCCAGCAGTGATGGGGGAGTGGGTCAGCCCCAGCATTTT

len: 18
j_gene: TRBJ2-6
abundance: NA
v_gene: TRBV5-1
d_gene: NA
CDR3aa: CASSSGAVLSSGANVLTF
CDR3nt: TGCGCCAGCAGCTCTGGGGCCGTTTTGAGCTCTGGGGCCAACGTCCTGACTTTC

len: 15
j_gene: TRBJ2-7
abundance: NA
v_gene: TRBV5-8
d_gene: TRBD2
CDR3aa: CASSARATSRRKEYF
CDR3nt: TGTGCCAGCAGCGCGAGGGCGACTAGCCGCCGAAAGGAGTACTTC

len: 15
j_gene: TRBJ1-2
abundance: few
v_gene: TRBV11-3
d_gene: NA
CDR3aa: CASSGGVGVNYGYTF
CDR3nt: TGTGCCAGCAGCGGGGGGGTCGGAGTTAACTATGGCTACACCTTC

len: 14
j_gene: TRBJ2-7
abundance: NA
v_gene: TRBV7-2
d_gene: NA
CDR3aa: CASSPSGFYYEQYF
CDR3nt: TGTGCCAGCAGCCCTTCCGGCTTCTACTACGAGCAGTACTTC

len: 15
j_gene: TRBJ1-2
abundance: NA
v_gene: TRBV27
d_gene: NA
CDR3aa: CASSLAMAGNYGYTF
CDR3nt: TGTGCCAGCAGTCTTGCAATGGCAGGGAACTATGGCTACACCTTC

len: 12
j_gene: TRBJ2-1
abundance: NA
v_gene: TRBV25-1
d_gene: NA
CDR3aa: CASMESHNEQFF
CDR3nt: TGTGCCAGCATGGAGTCGCACAATGAGCAGTTCTTC

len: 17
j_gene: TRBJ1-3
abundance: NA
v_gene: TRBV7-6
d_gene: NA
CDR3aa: CASSFYPPGAAGNTIYF
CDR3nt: TGTGCCAGCAGCTTCTACCCGCCGGGGGCGGCTGGAAACACCATATATTTT

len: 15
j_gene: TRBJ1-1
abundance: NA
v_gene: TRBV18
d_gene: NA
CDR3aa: CASSPPRQPNTEAFF
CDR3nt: TGTGCCAGCTCACCACCGCGGCAGCCTAACACTGAAGCTTTCTTT

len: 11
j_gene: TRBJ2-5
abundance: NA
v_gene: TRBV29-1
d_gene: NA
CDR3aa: CSVSPGETQYF
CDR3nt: TGCAGCGTTTCCCCGGGAGAGACCCAGTACTTC

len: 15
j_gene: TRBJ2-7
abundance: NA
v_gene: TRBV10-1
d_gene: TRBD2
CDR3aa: CASSEGTSGSEEQYF
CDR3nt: TGCGCCAGCAGTGAAGGGACTAGCGGGAGTGAGGAGCAGTACTTC

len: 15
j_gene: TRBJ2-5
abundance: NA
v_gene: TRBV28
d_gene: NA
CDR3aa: CAISPASANQETQYF
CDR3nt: TGTGCCATCTCCCCGGCTAGCGCGAACCAAGAGACCCAGTACTTC

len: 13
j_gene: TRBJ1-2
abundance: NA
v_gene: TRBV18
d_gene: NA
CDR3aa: CASSLGQIYGYTF
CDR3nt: TGTGCCAGCTCGCTCGGACAGATCTATGGCTACACCTTC

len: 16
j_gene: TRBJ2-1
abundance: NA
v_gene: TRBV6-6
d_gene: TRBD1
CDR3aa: CASSYSQGATYSEQFF
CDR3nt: TGTGCCAGCAGTTACTCGCAGGGGGCCACGTACAGTGAGCAGTTCTTC

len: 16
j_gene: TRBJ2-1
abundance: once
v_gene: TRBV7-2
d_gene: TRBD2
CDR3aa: CASRGTSGINYNEQFF
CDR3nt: TGTGCCAGCAGGGGTACTAGCGGGATAAATTACAATGAGCAGTTCTTC

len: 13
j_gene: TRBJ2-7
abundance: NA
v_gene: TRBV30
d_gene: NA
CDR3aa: CAWSVSGIYEQYF
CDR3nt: TGTGCCTGGAGTGTATCTGGGATCTACGAGCAGTACTTC

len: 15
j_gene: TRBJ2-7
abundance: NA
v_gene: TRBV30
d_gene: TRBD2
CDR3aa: CAWSRTSGRAYEQYF
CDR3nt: TGTGCCTGGAGCCGGACTAGCGGGAGGGCCTACGAGCAGTACTTC

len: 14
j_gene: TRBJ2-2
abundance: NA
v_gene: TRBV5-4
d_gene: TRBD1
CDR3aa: CASFLRDSVRELFF
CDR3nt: TGTGCCAGCTTCTTAAGGGACAGTGTGAGGGAGCTGTTTTTT

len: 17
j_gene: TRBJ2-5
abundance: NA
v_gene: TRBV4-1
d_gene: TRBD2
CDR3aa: CASSQAGLAGNQETQYF
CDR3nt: TGCGCCAGCAGCCAAGCGGGACTAGCGGGAAACCAAGAGACCCAGTACTTC

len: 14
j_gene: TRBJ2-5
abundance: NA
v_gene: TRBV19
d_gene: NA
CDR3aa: CASSEGVPQETQYF
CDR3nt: TGTGCCAGTAGTGAGGGGGTTCCACAAGAGACCCAGTACTTC